This T cell receptor beta chain comes out of a study of T cell clonotyping in hematopoietic cell transplantation. Regarding the study as a whole: After transplant, recipient diversity fell while pathologically expanded clonotypes grew through day 180. CD4 and CD8 repertoire contributions could not be separated without sorting. At the given depth, recipient repertoires were over 95% de novo clonotypes. Higher Inverse Simpson Index values in graft donor and pretransplant recipient predicted broader posttransplant TCR diversity.

Here immunoSEQ multiplex PCR was the method, and the copy in TCRdb shows in-frame clones only, minus some. The sample holds under 45,000 clones, approximately 88% seen once. Trimming pared 7 bases from V and 4 bases from J, leaving 6 bases between. This CDR3 is built from 11 residues. Germline V gene data show CDR1 as MNHEY and CDR2 as SVGAGI. This clone was found once. What it recognizes is unknown. This receptor was taken from a woman aged 40 to 50 in good health. Some clones in this sample may be carry-over from other donors' samples. The V gene is TRBV6-5, the J gene TRBJ2-3, with no clear D. Sequencing was done on a sample of peripheral blood mononuclear cells. CDR3 sequence: CASTRADTQYF. CDR3 in DNA: TGTGCCAGCACTCGGGCAGATACGCAGTATTTT.